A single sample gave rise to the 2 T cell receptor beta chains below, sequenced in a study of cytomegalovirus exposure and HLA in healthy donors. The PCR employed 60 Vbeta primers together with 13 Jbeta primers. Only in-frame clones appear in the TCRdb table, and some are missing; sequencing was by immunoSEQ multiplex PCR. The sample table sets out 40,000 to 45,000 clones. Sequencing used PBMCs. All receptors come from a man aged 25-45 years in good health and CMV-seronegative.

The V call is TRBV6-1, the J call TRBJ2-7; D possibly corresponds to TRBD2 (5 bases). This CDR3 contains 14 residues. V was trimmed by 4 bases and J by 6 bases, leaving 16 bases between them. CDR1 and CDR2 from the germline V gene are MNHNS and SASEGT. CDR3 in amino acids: CASSASRGRAEQYF. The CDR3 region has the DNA TGTGCCAGCAGTGCTTCTCGAGGGCGGGCCGAGCAGTACTTC.

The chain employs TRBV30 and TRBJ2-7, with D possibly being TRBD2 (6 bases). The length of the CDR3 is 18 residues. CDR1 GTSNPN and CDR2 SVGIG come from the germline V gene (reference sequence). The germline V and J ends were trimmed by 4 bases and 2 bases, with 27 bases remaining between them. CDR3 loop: CAWNSGVGLGGRTYEQYF. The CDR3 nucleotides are TGTGCCTGGAACTCTGGAGTGGGGCTTGGTGGGAGGACCTACGAGCAGTACTTC.